This TCR beta chain was sequenced for a study of identical twins. General study results and limits: There were fewer insertions in abundant cord blood beta clonotypes, but memory repertoires showed no such pattern.

This clonotype was picked up many times. The antigen is undetermined. The V gene lost 0 bases and the J gene lost 3 bases, with 6 bases spanning the gap. This CDR3 region has 15 residues. CDR1 and CDR2 (germline): SGHTA, FQGNSA. Carrying unique molecular identifiers, the cDNA also gained a universal primer site through template switching. TCRdb independently ran MiXCR on the 5' RACE reads; one entry per CDR3 protein. The sample carries about 570,000 distinct CDR3 sequences, 7.5% to 10% recorded once. The same sample was also used in a study of yellow fever vaccine responses in identical twins.

The rearrangement joins TRBV7-2 to TRBJ1-6; D perhaps matches TRBD1 (6 bases). The specimen sequenced was PBMCs. This clonotype was sampled from a woman aged 18-29 years in good health. The CDR3: CASSLAGGYNSPLHF. The CDR3 DNA sequence: TGTGCCAGCAGCTTAGCAGGGGGCTATAATTCACCCCTCCACTTT.